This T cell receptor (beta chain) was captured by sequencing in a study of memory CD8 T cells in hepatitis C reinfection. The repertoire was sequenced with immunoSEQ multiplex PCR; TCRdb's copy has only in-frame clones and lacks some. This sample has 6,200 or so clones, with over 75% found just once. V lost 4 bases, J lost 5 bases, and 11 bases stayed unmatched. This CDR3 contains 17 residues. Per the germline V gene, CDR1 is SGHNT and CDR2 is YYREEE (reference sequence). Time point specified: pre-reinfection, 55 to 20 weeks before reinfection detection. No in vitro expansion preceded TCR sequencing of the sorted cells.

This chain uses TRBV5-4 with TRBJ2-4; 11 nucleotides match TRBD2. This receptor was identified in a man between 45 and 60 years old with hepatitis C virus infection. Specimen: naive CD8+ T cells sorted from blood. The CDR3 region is CASSRQLAGGDENIQYF. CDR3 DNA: TGTGCCAGCAGCCGTCAGCTAGCGGGAGGAGACGAAAACATTCAGTACTTC.